This TCR beta chain was recovered during a study of regulatory T cells in long-lasting Graves disease. Through Arm-PCR of CDR3 regions and iRepertoire HTBI primers, TCR beta libraries were built. TCRdb called the multiplex PCR reads again in MiXCR, with one record for every CDR3 protein. The sample has approximately 400,000 distinct CDR3 sequences, 14% to 15% seen once. Note on this clonotype: Its antigen is not known.

The time point here: newly diagnosed GD, antithyroid drugs for less than 3 months. After RNA was extracted from PBMCs, the TCR library was made from it. This CDR3 has 15 amino acids. The germline gives CDR1 SEHNR, CDR2 FQNEAQ (reference sequence). After removal of 5 bases from V and 2 bases from J, the junction contained 5 bases not matched to a gene. Overall study results and limits: TRBV28 was favored in persistent disease, as were TRBJ1-2 and TRBJ2-5.

This same sample was also part of a study on T cells in Graves' hyperthyroidism and ophthalmopathy. In that study: Patients aged 18 to 65 had newly diagnosed hyperthyroidism lasting under 2 months. A model built on 13 V-J features separated ophthalmopathy from stable hyperthyroidism.

The chain joins TRBV7-9 to TRBJ1-5; 8 bases align to TRBD1. The sequencing here drew on peripheral blood mononuclear cells (PBMCs), taken at new diagnosis, from a patient treated with antithyroid drugs. This clonotype originated in a woman aged 25 to 39 with Graves disease. This CDR3 is CASSQGQAGNQPQHF. In DNA, the CDR3 is TGTGCCAGCAGCCAGGGACAGGCAGGCAATCAGCCCCAGCATTTT.